The rows below give T cell receptor beta chains drawn from one sample of a study of a mutant IDH1 vaccine in newly diagnosed glioma. Sequencing used immunoSEQ multiplex PCR; TCRdb keeps in-frame clones, though not all of them. The sample holds about 54,000 clones; approximately 80% are singletons and the top ten take roughly 19%. The input for sequencing was PBMCs, taken from a glioma patient treated with radiotherapy, temozolomide or both. The receptors derive from a man younger than 35 with glioma. Both conserved end residues are part of each CDR3. The D gene is left open where the match is weak. A row's size may be missing; if present it is once, few, many or a size class.

>.|14|.|TRBJ2-7|TRBV14
TGTGCCAGCAGCCAAGATATGGTCTTCTACGAGCAGTACTTC
CASSQDMVFYEQYF
>.|15|.|TRBJ2-7|TRBV6-5
TGTGCCAGCAGTTACATCAGGGGTAGCTCCTACGAGCAGTACTTC
CASSYIRGSSYEQYF
>once|15|.|TRBJ2-5|TRBV25-1
TGTGCCAGCAGTGAATACAAGACAGGCCAAGAGACCCAGTACTTC
CASSEYKTGQETQYF
>once|17|.|TRBJ1-2|TRBV10-3
TGTGCCATCAGTGAGCCGGGACAAACGTTAGCTAACTATGGCTACACCTTC
CAISEPGQTLANYGYTF
>.|15|TRBD2|TRBJ2-1|TRBV2
TGTGCCATGACTTTGGGACTAGCGGGAGACAATGAGCAGTTCTTC
CAMTLGLAGDNEQFF
>.|13|.|TRBJ2-7|TRBV5-6
TGTGCCAGCAGCTTGGCACAGGGCGACGAGCAGTACTTC
CASSLAQGDEQYF
>.|17|.|TRBJ1-1|TRBV4-3
TGCGCCAGCAGCCAAGACCCTCTCGACAGGACTAGAACTGAAGCTTTCTTT
CASSQDPLDRTRTEAFF
>.|13|.|TRBJ2-3|TRBV14
TGTGCCAGCAGCCCCCTGGGTGGGCTAGGGCAGTATTTT
CASSPLGGLGQYF
>once|14|.|TRBJ1-3|TRBV30
TGTGCCTGGAGTGCGGGGTGGGTCGGAAACACCATATATTTT
CAWSAGWVGNTIYF
>.|18|TRBD2|TRBJ2-5|TRBV30
TGTGCCTGGAGTACCAGACTAGCGGGAGTTACGGGCCAAGAGACCCAGTACTTC
CAWSTRLAGVTGQETQYF
>.|15|.|TRBJ2-7|TRBV7-2
TGTGCCAGCAGCCCTCGTTTGGGTCTTAACGACGAGCAGTACTTC
CASSPRLGLNDEQYF
>.|18|TRBD1|TRBJ2-2|TRBV18
TGTGCCAGCTCACAAAAATTACAGGGGACATTAATGACCGGGGAGCTGTTTTTT
CASSQKLQGTLMTGELFF
>.|16|.|TRBJ2-7|TRBV9
TGTGCCAGCAGCGCCGAGGACGGAGTGGCTTACGACGAGCAGTACTTC
CASSAEDGVAYDEQYF
>.|14|.|TRBJ2-7|TRBV30
TGTGCCTGGAGTTCGGGACGGGGACTCCTACGGCAGTACTTC
CAWSSGRGLLRQYF
>.|14|.|TRBJ1-1|TRBV6-1
TGTGCCAGCAGTGAAGTGGGTTCAAGCACTGAAGCTTTCTTT
CASSEVGSSTEAFF
>once|14|.|TRBJ1-1|TRBV5-6
TGTGCCAGCAGCTTGCACGAGGGGGGGACTGAAGCTTTCTTT
CASSLHEGGTEAFF
>.|12|.|TRBJ2-5|TRBV5-8
TGTGCCAGCAGTTTCCTTGGAGAGACCCAGTACTTC
CASSFLGETQYF
>.|13|TRBD1|TRBJ1-2|TRBV30
TGTGCCTGGACAGGGGGCGTTGGCTATGGCTACACCTTC
CAWTGGVGYGYTF
>once|13|.|TRBJ2-3|TRBV5-6
TGTGCCAGCAGCTTGCCTCCCCCAGATACGCAGTATTTT
CASSLPPPDTQYF
>.|15|TRBD1|TRBJ1-1|TRBV4-3
TGCGCCAGCAGCCCCGGGACAGGGATGGTCACTGAAGCTTTCTTT
CASSPGTGMVTEAFF
>.|14|.|TRBJ1-6|TRBV25-1
TGTGCCAGCAGTACACGGGTGGATAATTCACCCCTCCACTTT
CASSTRVDNSPLHF
>.|14|.|TRBJ1-2|TRBV5-4
TGTGCCAGCAGCTGGGACGGAGTTAACTATGGCTACACCTTC
CASSWDGVNYGYTF
>many|13|.|TRBJ1-1|TRBV4-3
TGCGCCAGCAGCCAAGAAGCTGAAACTGAAGCTTTCTTT
CASSQEAETEAFF
>.|13|.|TRBJ2-7|TRBV30
TGTGCCTGGAGTGCCGGGTCCCCCTACGAGCAGTACTTC
CAWSAGSPYEQYF
>.|14|.|TRBJ2-7|TRBV6-6
TGTGCCAGCAGTACCCGGGGAACCGCCTACGAGCAGTACTTC
CASSTRGTAYEQYF
>.|15|TRBD2|TRBJ2-7|TRBV4-3
TGCGCCAGCAGCCAAGGCCGGGGGGACTCCTACGAGCAGTACTTC
CASSQGRGDSYEQYF
>.|16|.|TRBJ1-2|TRBV7-2
TGTGCCAGCAGCTTAGCTGGCAGAGGAGGAGGGTATGGCTACACCTTC
CASSLAGRGGGYGYTF
>.|14|.|TRBJ1-5|TRBV15
TGTGCCACCAGCAGAGATATCAGCAATCAGCCCCAGCATTTT
CATSRDISNQPQHF
>.|13|TRBD1|TRBJ1-1|TRBV10-3
TGTGCCATCAGCCCAGGACAGGGTATTGAAGCTTTCTTT
CAISPGQGIEAFF
>.|14|.|TRBJ2-1|TRBV7-2
TGTGCCAGCAGCTTAGGGCTAGATTTCAGTGAGCAGTTCTTC
CASSLGLDFSEQFF
>once|16|.|TRBJ1-5|TRBV6-1
TGTGCCAGCAGTGAAGTCGGGGTTGGTATTAACCAGCCCCAGCATTTT
CASSEVGVGINQPQHF
>.|14|.|TRBJ1-5|TRBV27
TGTGCCACCTCACCCCTGGTTAGCAATCAGCCCCAGCATTTT
CATSPLVSNQPQHF
>.|14|.|TRBJ1-5|TRBV9
TGTGCCAGCAGCATCGACGGAGAGTATCAGCCCCAGCATTTT
CASSIDGEYQPQHF
>.|13|.|TRBJ1-5|TRBV6-5
TGTGCCAGCAGCCCCGAGGGGAATCAGCCCCAGCATTTT
CASSPEGNQPQHF
>.|13|.|TRBJ2-7|TRBV25-1
TGTGCCAGCAGTGATTCCGGGACCTACGAGCAGTACTTC
CASSDSGTYEQYF
>once|15|.|TRBJ1-5|TRBV6-5
TGTGCCAGCAGTTACCAGGGGCTCGGCAATCAGCCCCAGCATTTT
CASSYQGLGNQPQHF
>.|15|.|TRBJ1-2|TRBV14
TGTGCCAGCAGCCAAGATGAAAGGACAGCCTATGGCTACACCTTC
CASSQDERTAYGYTF
>.|14|.|TRBJ1-6|TRBV2
TGTGCCAGCAGTGACAGGCTCTGGGATTCACCCCTCCACTTT
CASSDRLWDSPLHF
>.|17|.|TRBJ1-1|TRBV18
TGTGCCAGCTCACCTCGGGGTGGGGGGGACATGAACACTGAAGCTTTCTTT
CASSPRGGGDMNTEAFF
>.|17|.|TRBJ1-1|TRBV4-1
TGCGCCAGCAGCCGAAGCACCGGCGGGGTCAGGGGTACTGAAGCTTTCTTT
CASSRSTGGVRGTEAFF
>.|15|TRBD2|TRBJ2-5|TRBV9
TGTGCCAGCAGCGCATCTAGCGGGCTCCAAGAGACCCAGTACTTC
CASSASSGLQETQYF
>.|13|.|TRBJ1-1|TRBV5-4
TGTGCCAGCAGCCGACCAGCGAACACTGAAGCTTTCTTT
CASSRPANTEAFF
>.|15|.|TRBJ1-6|TRBV6-6
TGTGCCAGCACCCTTAGAGGGGGGGGTAATTCACCCCTCCACTTT
CASTLRGGGNSPLHF
>.|15|.|TRBJ2-4|TRBV7-9
TGTGCCAGCAGCTTAGGGGGGTTAGCCAAAAACATTCAGTACTTC
CASSLGGLAKNIQYF
>few|15|.|TRBJ1-5|TRBV30
TGTGCCTGGAGTGTACTACCCAGAGTCAATCAGCCCCAGCATTTT
CAWSVLPRVNQPQHF
>.|13|.|TRBJ1-5|TRBV7-6
TGTGCCAGCAGCCCGATCGTTGGACAGCCCCAGCATTTT
CASSPIVGQPQHF
>.|12|.|TRBJ2-7|TRBV5-4
TGTGCCAGCAGCCCTGACCTCTACGAGCAGTACTTC
CASSPDLYEQYF
>once|13|.|TRBJ1-1|TRBV18
TGTGCCAGCTCACCACAGGGGCAGGCTGGGGCTTTCTTT
CASSPQGQAGAFF
>once|13|.|TRBJ1-1|TRBV7-2
TGTGCCAGCACCTGGGGGGATTACACTGAAGCTTTCTTT
CASTWGDYTEAFF
>once|16|TRBD2|TRBJ2-1|TRBV18
TGTGCCAGCTCACCCGGACTAGCGGGAGGCCCCAATGAGCAGTTCTTC
CASSPGLAGGPNEQFF
>once|14|TRBD1|TRBJ1-2|TRBV30
TGTGCCTGGAGGCGGACAGGGATTGGTCATGGCTACACCTTC
CAWRRTGIGHGYTF
>.|16|TRBD1|TRBJ2-7|TRBV7-8
TGTGCCAGCAGCCTCAAGCCCGGGACAGTTGCCTACGAGCAGTACTTC
CASSLKPGTVAYEQYF
>.|15|.|TRBJ2-1|TRBV12-5
TGTGCTAGTGGGCCCAGAGGGGGTTCCTACAATGAGCAGTTCTTC
CASGPRGGSYNEQFF
>.|14|TRBD1|TRBJ2-7|TRBV10-3
TGTGCCATCAGTAGGACAGGGAGAGACCACGAGCAGTACTTC
CAISRTGRDHEQYF
>.|15|.|TRBJ2-3|TRBV7-2
TGTGCCAGCAGCTTAGTGGGGGGGCTCACAGATACGCAGTATTTT
CASSLVGGLTDTQYF
>.|15|.|TRBJ1-5|TRBV28
TGTGCCAGCAGTTTACTACCAGGGGGCAATCAGCCCCAGCATTTT
CASSLLPGGNQPQHF
>.|15|TRBD1|TRBJ1-2|TRBV9
TGTGCCAGCAGCGCCGGGGACAGGGCCTTCTATGGCTACACCTTC
CASSAGDRAFYGYTF
>few|13|.|TRBJ1-1|TRBV27
TGTGCCAGCAGTACAGGGTTGAACACTGAAGCTTTCTTT
CASSTGLNTEAFF
>.|15|.|TRBJ1-6|TRBV18
TGTGCCAGCTCACAGGGTGGGGAGTATAATTCACCCCTCCACTTT
CASSQGGEYNSPLHF